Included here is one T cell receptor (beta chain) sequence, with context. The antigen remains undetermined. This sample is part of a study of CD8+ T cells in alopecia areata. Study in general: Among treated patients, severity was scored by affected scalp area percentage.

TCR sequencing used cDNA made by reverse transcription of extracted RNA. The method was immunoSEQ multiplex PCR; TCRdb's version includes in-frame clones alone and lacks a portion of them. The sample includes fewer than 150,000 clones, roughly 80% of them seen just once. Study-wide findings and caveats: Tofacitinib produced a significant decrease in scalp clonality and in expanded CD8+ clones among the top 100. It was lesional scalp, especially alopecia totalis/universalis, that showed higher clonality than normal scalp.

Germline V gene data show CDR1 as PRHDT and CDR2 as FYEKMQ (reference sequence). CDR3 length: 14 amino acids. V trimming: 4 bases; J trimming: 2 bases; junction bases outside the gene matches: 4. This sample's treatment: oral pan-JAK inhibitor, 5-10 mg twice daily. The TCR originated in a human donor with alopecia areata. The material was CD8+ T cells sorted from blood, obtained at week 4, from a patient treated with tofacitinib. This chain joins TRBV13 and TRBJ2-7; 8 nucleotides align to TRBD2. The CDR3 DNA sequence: TGTGCCAGCAGCTCTCGGGGGGGCGCCTACGAGCAGTACTTC. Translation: CASSSRGGAYEQYF. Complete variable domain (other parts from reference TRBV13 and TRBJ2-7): AAGVIQSPRHLIKEKRETATLKCYPIPRHDTVYWYQQGPGQDPQFLISFYEKMQSDKGSIPDRFSAQQFSDYHSELNMSSLELGDSALYFCASSSRGGAYEQYFGPGTRLTVT.